Below, 16 T cell receptor beta chains from the same sample are listed, as sequenced in a study of Ad26.COV2.S vaccination and SARS-CoV-2 variants. Using immunoSEQ multiplex PCR, the repertoire was profiled, and TCRdb retains in-frame clones only, with some absent. The sample carries about 350,000 clones, 88% recorded once. As for treatment: some 19 received Ad26.COV2.S at low or high dose, single or two shots; several received placebo; per-sample allocation not given. Samples were taken on day 63 after the first vaccine or placebo injection. Sequences were derived from peripheral blood, sampled in a trial of Ad26.COV2.S vaccine versus placebo. These receptors were obtained from a person aged 18-60 years who received the Ad26.COV2.S COVID-19 vaccine or a placebo.

V usage is TRBV7-3 and J usage is TRBJ1-1, with D unresolved. The CDR3 is made up of 14 amino acids. V was trimmed by 2 bases and J by 0 bases, leaving 7 bases between them. Germline V gene lookup returns CDR1 SGHTA and CDR2 FQGTGA. The DNA of the CDR3 is TGTGCCAGCAGCTTATCCACCATGAACACTGAAGCTTTCTTT. Amino acid sequence: CASSLSTMNTEAFF.

CDR3 region: CASSLARGGDYGYTF. The CDR3 region has the DNA TGTGCCAGCAGCTTAGCTAGGGGAGGAGACTATGGCTACACCTTC. The genes are TRBV7-2 and TRBJ1-2; tentative D call: TRBD1 (5 bases). The V gene's germline CDR1 is SGHTA and CDR2 FQGNSA. V was clipped by 0 bases and J by 3 bases, with 11 bases between them. The CDR3 contains 15 residues.

The rearrangement uses TRBV6-2 or TRBV6-3 and TRBJ2-7; 8 bases match TRBD1. Looked up from germline, CDR1 is MNHEY and CDR2 is SVGEGT. CDR3 length: 17 residues. V shed 2 bases, J shed 0 bases, and the junction held 9 bases outside the gene matches. The CDR3 DNA reads as TGTGCCAGCAGTTACCATCCCGAGACAGGGGTCTCCTACGAGCAGTACTTC. This encodes CASSYHPETGVSYEQYF.

The rearrangement joins TRBV19 to TRBJ1-2; 9 positions agree with TRBD1. V dropped 4 bases and J dropped 6; count of bases not matched to a gene: 9. Germline V gene lookup returns CDR1 LNHDA and CDR2 SQIVND (reference sequence). CDR3 size: 15 residues. DNA of the CDR3: TGTGCCAGTAGTACCACACTACAGGGGGCAAATGGCTACACCTTC. It codes for CASSTTLQGANGYTF.

The genes are TRBV5-6 and TRBJ2-3; the match to TRBD2 covers 12 bases. The germline gives CDR1 SGHDT, CDR2 YYEEEE. CDR3 length: 15 residues. J was trimmed by 7 bases and V by 2 bases; bases with no gene match: 5. The DNA of the CDR3 is TGTGCCAGCAGCTTATACCTAGCGGGAGGGAATACGCAGTATTTT. It encodes CASSLYLAGGNTQYF.

The J gene is TRBJ2-3, the V gene TRBV6-4, with unresolved D. V was clipped by 5 bases and J by 3 bases, with 9 bases between them. The CDR3 has 13 residues. CDR1 is MRHNA, CDR2 SNTAGT, per germline. CDR3 region: CASSLAETDTQYF. The CDR3 nucleotides read TGTGCCAGCAGTCTCGCTGAGACAGATACGCAGTATTTT.

This chain uses TRBV12-5 with TRBJ2-5; D call uncertain. The V gene's germline CDR1 is LGHNT and CDR2 FRNRAP. There are 15 residues in the CDR3. The V and J ends lost 2 bases and 4 bases respectively, with 14 bases between them. The chain's CDR3 is CASGLSGPGPETQYF. The CDR3 bases are TGTGCTAGTGGTTTGTCTGGACCGGGCCCAGAGACCCAGTACTTC.

J is TRBJ1-2 and V is TRBV2, with TRBD1 identical over 9 bases. Germline V gene data show CDR1 as SNHLY and CDR2 as FYNNEI. CDR3 length equals 14 residues. V lost 8 bases to trimming and J lost 2 bases; unmatched junction nucleotides: 6. The CDR3 region has the DNA TGTGCCAGCGCTTCCGGGACAGGGAACTATGGCTACACCTTC. As protein: CASASGTGNYGYTF.

The chain employs TRBV6-4 and TRBJ2-3; maybe TRBD2 (6 bases). The CDR3 runs 14 residues. Germline lookup yields CDR1 MRHNA and CDR2 SNTAGT. V was pared by 0 bases and J by 5 bases, with 9 bases between. The CDR3 reads CASSDSPEGDTQYF. The CDR3 DNA sequence: TGTGCCAGCAGTGACTCGCCGGAGGGAGATACGCAGTATTTT.

The chain carries TRBV19 and TRBJ2-7, with 8 bases identical to TRBD2. This CDR3 is built from 14 residues. Germline lookup yields CDR1 LNHDA and CDR2 SQIVND (reference sequence). V shed 4 bases and J 3 bases; nucleotides not matched to a gene: 5. In DNA, the CDR3 is TGTGCCAGTAGTACCGGGACTAGTAACTACGAGCAGTACTTC. This translates into CASSTGTSNYEQYF.

The chain has TRBV7-2 and TRBJ2-1, with D possibly being TRBD2 (5 bases). V lost 10 bases and J 4 bases, leaving 20 bases between the germline ends. CDR1 is SGHTA and CDR2 is FQGNSA in the germline V gene. This CDR3 comprises 15 residues. The DNA of the CDR3 is TGTGCCACCGCCTTAGCGACCCTGGGGTACAATGAGCAGTTCTTC. As protein: CATALATLGYNEQFF.

This chain uses TRBV5-1 with TRBJ2-2; D gene uncertain. The V end was cut by 1 base, the J end by 6 bases, with 10 bases between. Germline V CDR1 and CDR2: SGHRS, YFSETQ. This CDR3 spans 14 amino acids. DNA for the CDR3: TGCGCCAGCAGCTTGTTGTTCCAGGCCGGGGAGCTGTTTTTT. This gives the protein CASSLLFQAGELFF.

The V gene is TRBV25-1, the J gene TRBJ2-7, with D possibly being TRBD1 (7 bases). CDR1 and CDR2 from the germline V gene are MGHDK and SYGVNS. The V gene lost 6 bases and the J gene lost 3 bases, with 18 bases spanning the gap. There are 15 residues in the CDR3. The CDR3 reads CASRAGGIKGYEQYF. CDR3 DNA sequence: TGTGCCAGCAGAGCAGGGGGGATAAAAGGCTACGAGCAGTACTTC.

The chain is built from TRBV7-6 and TRBJ2-2; 9 bases fit TRBD1. V was pared by 5 bases and J by 6 bases, with 13 bases of the junction left unmatched. The germline V gene has CDR1 SGHVS and CDR2 FNYEAQ. The CDR3 length is 17 residues. CDR3 protein: CASSLQSRTGAPGELFF. For the CDR3, the DNA is TGTGCCAGCAGCCTTCAAAGCCGGACAGGGGCTCCCGGGGAGCTGTTTTTT.

This chain joins TRBV15 and TRBJ1-1; TRBD1 is a possible D gene (6 bases). Trimming stripped 0 bases from V and 7 bases from J, with 24 bases between. CDR3 length: 18 residues. Germline values: CDR1 LNHNV, CDR2 YYDKDF (reference sequence). The CDR3 sequence: CATSRDGWMATLGGEAFF. As DNA, the CDR3 is TGTGCCACCAGCAGAGATGGGTGGATGGCGACCCTAGGGGGTGAAGCTTTCTTT. The whole variable domain, filled in from reference TRBV15 and TRBJ1-1, reads DAMVIQNPRYQVTQFGKPVTLSCSQTLNHNVMYWYQQKSSQAPKLLFHYYDKDFNNEADTPDNFQSRRPNTSFCFLDIRSPGLGDTAMYLCATSRDGWMATLGGEAFFGQGTRLTVV.

The CDR3 DNA reads as TGTGCCAGCATGCACGGGGGAGCGAACACCGGGGAGCTGTTTTTT. The encoded protein is CASMHGGANTGELFF. J is TRBJ2-2 and V is TRBV6-5, with a tentative D call TRBD2 (6 bases). Deletions cut 7 bases from V and 0 bases from J, with 12 bases between. CDR1 and CDR2 (germline): MNHEY, SVGAGI. This CDR3 contains 15 residues.